This T cell receptor (beta chain) is drawn from a study of shared clonotypes between healthy human individuals. This CDR3 is 13 amino acids long. Germline V gene sequence: CDR1 LNHDA, CDR2 SQIVND (reference sequence). Trimming cost V 6 bases and J 6 bases; bases outside gene matches: 4. This clone appeared a single time. Measured with immunoSEQ multiplex PCR; TCRdb has only the in-frame clones, and not every one. The table has more than 2 million clones, approximately 96% seen once. The chain uses TRBV19 and TRBJ2-1; TRBD1 agrees at 8 bases. Input material: naive CD4+ T cells sorted from blood. Subset specified: CD45RA+ positively selected. The receptor's source is a man between 18 and 29 years old in good health. The CDR3 DNA is TGTGCCAGTAGCGGACAGGGAGGCAATGAGCAGTTCTTC. Its translation is CASSGQGGNEQFF.